This T cell receptor (beta chain) was captured by sequencing in a study of shared clonotypes between healthy human individuals. Regarding the study as a whole: Memory subsets generally showed smaller estimated richness than naive subsets did. Investigators collected only blood, and repertoires in tissues likely differ. Incompleteness in sorted-subset sequencing, despite large depth, was shown by rarefaction. Relative to their counterparts shared across all four donors, non-shared clonotypes exhibited diminished generation probabilities.

As for this clone: The antigen is undetermined. The same CDR3 can be traced to other DNA sequences in this sample.

Sequenced by immunoSEQ multiplex PCR; TCRdb stores in-frame clones only, minus some. The repertoire holds around 2.1 million clones, with roughly 91% as singletons. Terminally differentiated effector memory CD45RA+ cells were left out of the naive CD8 fraction, which was CD45RO-negative and positively selected for CCR7. J gave up 2 bases and V 7 bases, and 7 bases lay outside the gene matches. There are 15 residues in the CDR3. Germline CDR1 reads MNHEY; CDR2 reads SVGAGI. Sequencing input: naive CD8+ T cells from PBMCs. The clonotype originates from a man aged 18-30 years in good health. Some clones in this sample may be carry-over from other donors' samples. This chain uses TRBV6-5 with TRBJ2-2, with TRBD2 matching over 7 bases. Written as DNA, the CDR3 is TGTGCCAGCACCCTGGCGGGAGTTAACACCGGGGAGCTGTTTTTT. This translates into CASTLAGVNTGELFF.